A single count supports the clone carrying this T cell receptor (beta chain). Its target is unknown. Relative to the germline gene, one junction end is altered; a read error may explain this. These data originate in a study of cytomegalovirus exposure and HLA in healthy donors. Study observations and caveats: Some segments of the V type, notably TRBV6-2 and TRBV6-3, were excluded as indistinguishable.

The CDR3 sequence is 13 residues long. CDR1 is SGHNT, CDR2 YYREEE, per germline (reference sequence). PCR primers comprised 60 Vbeta and 13 Jbeta primers. Clones were read by immunoSEQ multiplex PCR, and TCRdb kept only the in-frame ones, dropping some. The sample has under 200,000 clones, 80% to 85% seen once. The chain links TRBV5-4 to TRBJ2-2; TRBD1 might be the D (5 bases). This clonotype originated in a man aged 35 to 55 in good health and CMV-seropositive. Specimen: PBMCs. In nucleotides, the CDR3 is TGTGCCGGCAGCTCCGACAGAACCGGGGAGCTGTTTTTT. It encodes CAGSSDRTGELFF.